The present T cell receptor beta chain was sequenced within a study of blood T cell repertoires in COVID-19. The wider study: Acute-phase and convalescent COVID-19 samples originated in the United States, Italy and Spain. PBMCs, B-cell-depleted T cells, or T cells provided the cDNA or gDNA that made up the material.

The sample holds a few counts of this clone. As handled by the study authors: Estimates of nucleated cell counts were drawn from the amplification of reference gene primers. Only in-frame clones appear in the TCRdb table, and some are missing; sequencing was by immunoSEQ multiplex PCR. V, J and clone size are taken as reported in that table, and D and trimming were inferred from the DNA itself. The sample lists some 190,000 clones, about 76% occurring once. Germline V gene lookup returns CDR1 KGHSH and CDR2 LQKENI. Trimming stripped 5 bases from V and 4 bases from J, with 8 bases between. This CDR3 has 13 residues.

The chain joins TRBV18 to TRBJ2-2; D is undetermined. Source material: peripheral blood. The receptor was derived from a woman aged 45-65 years with active or convalescent COVID-19. This chain's CDR3 is CASSTSGTGELFF. CDR3 nucleotide sequence: TGTGCCAGCTCAACCTCGGGCACCGGGGAGCTGTTTTTT.